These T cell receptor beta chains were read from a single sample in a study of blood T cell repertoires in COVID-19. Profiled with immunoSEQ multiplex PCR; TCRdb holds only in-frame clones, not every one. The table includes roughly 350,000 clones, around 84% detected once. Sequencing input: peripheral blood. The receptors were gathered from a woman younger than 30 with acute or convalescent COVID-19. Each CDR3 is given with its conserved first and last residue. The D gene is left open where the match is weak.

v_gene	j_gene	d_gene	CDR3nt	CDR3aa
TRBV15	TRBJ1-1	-	TGTGCCACCAGCATCCCTTCGGGGGGATCTTTCACTGAAGCTTTCTTT	CATSIPSGGSFTEAFF
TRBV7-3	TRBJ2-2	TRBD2	TGTGCCAGCAGCTTAATGGCTAGCGGGATGGCCGGGGAGCTGTTTTTT	CASSLMASGMAGELFF
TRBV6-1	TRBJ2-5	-	TGTGCCAGCAGTGAAGCGGGAGTTCAAGAGACCCAGTACTTC	CASSEAGVQETQYF
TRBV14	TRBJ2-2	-	TGTGCCAGCAGCCAGGGCCGTGGGGGGACCGGGGAGCTGTTTTTT	CASSQGRGGTGELFF
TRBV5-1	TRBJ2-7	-	TGCGCCAGCAGCTTGGGGGGGCCAACCTACGAGCAGTACTTC	CASSLGGPTYEQYF
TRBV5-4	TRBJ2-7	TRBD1	TGTGCCAGCAGCTCGGCGGGACAGGGAGGCAACGAGCAGTACTTC	CASSSAGQGGNEQYF
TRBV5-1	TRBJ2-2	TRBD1	TGCGCCAGCAGCCTCGGACAGGGGGCGAGCACCGGGGAGCTGTTTTTT	CASSLGQGASTGELFF
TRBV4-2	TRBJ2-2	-	TGTGCCAGCAGCCAAGTAGAATCTAGCGAGCACACCGGGGAGCTGTTTTTT	CASSQVESSEHTGELFF
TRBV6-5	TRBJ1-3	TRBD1	TGTGCCAGCAGGCGGGACAGCCTAAACACCATATATTTT	CASRRDSLNTIYF
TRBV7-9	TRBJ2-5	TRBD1	TGTGCCAGCAGCCGCTTTGAACCCTCCTACAGGGGGGAGACCCAGTACTTC	CASSRFEPSYRGETQYF
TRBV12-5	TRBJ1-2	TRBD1	TGTGCTAGTGGTTTGGCAGGGGGTGGCTACACCTTC	CASGLAGGGYTF
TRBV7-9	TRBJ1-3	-	TGTGCCAGCAGCTTAGGGGGACACACACGAGGGTTGGACACCATATATTTT	CASSLGGHTRGLDTIYF
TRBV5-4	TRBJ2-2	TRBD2	TGTGCCAGCGGCCGACTAGCGGGAGAGTCCGGGGAGCTGTTTTTT	CASGRLAGESGELFF
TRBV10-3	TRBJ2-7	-	TGTGCCATCAGCGCCGCCGGAGGGCCCTACGAGCAGTACTTC	CAISAAGGPYEQYF